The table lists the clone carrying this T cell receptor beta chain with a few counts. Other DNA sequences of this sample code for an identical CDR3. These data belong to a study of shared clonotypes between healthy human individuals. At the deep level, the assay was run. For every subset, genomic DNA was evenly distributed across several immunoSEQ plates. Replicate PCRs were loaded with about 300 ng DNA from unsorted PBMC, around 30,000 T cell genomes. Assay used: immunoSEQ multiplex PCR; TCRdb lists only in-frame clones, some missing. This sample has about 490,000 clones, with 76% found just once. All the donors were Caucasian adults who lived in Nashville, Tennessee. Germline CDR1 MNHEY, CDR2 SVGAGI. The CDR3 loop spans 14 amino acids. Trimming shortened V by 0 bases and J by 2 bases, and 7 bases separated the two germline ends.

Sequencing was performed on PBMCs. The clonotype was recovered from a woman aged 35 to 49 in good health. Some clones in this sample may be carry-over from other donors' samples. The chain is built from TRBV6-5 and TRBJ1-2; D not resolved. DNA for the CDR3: TGTGCCAGCAGTTACTCGGCAGCGAACTATGGCTACACCTTC. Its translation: CASSYSAANYGYTF.